This T cell receptor (beta chain) is from a study of control samples from healthy donors and cancer patients. TCRdb keeps only in-frame clones here, not all; method: immunoSEQ multiplex PCR. Here the sample spans approximately 140,000 clones, 75% to 90% being singletons. V was clipped by 6 bases and J by 3 bases, with 9 bases between them. Germline lookup yields CDR1 KGHSH and CDR2 LQKENI. This CDR3 is 13 amino acids long. The sequenced sample consisted of blood. This TCR was sampled from a woman aged 25-40 years in good health. This sequence joins TRBV18 and TRBJ1-3; D perhaps matches TRBD1 (6 bases). CDR3 in amino acids: CASSDSLGNTIYF. CDR3 sequence (DNA): TGTGCCAGCTCGGACAGTCTTGGAAACACCATATATTTT.